This T cell receptor (beta chain) was profiled in a study of cytomegalovirus exposure and HLA in healthy donors. Findings of the study overall: Later genetic work tied a missense DCLRE1C variant to beta-chain V and J trimming. What a later analysis showed was that several of the most significant clusters appeared linked to common viral pathogens. Rare sequences made up most TCRs, while some public TCRs were found in many donors.

As for this clone: Its antigen is unidentified.

CDR1 is SGHRS and CDR2 is YFSETQ in the germline V gene. V gave up 0 bases and J gave up 2 bases, with 8 bases separating them. The CDR3 contains 15 residues. Vbeta (60) and Jbeta (13) primers were used in the PCR. In the authors' workflow: Unique TCR beta chains totaled some 88 million in a later count, with around 12 million of them shared. The protocol was immunoSEQ multiplex PCR, while the TCRdb copy is restricted to in-frame clones and leaves out a portion. The V and J calls and clone size were taken over from that table, and D and trimming were inferred from the DNA. The table shows about 70,000 clones, with roughly 88% occurring only once.

The clonotype originates from a woman in her thirties in good health and CMV-seronegative. The V and J genes are TRBV5-1 and TRBJ2-2, with D unclear. The sample comprised PBMCs. This CDR3 is CASSLDAINTGELFF. The CDR3 coding sequence is TGCGCCAGCAGCTTGGATGCGATAAACACCGGGGAGCTGTTTTTT.